The 8 T cell receptor beta chains reported below all come from one sample, sequenced in a study of early T cells in non-severe SARS-CoV-2 infection. TCRdb re-derived calls from the 5' RACE reads in MiXCR, one entry per CDR3 protein. The table has under 45,000 distinct CDR3 sequences, around 8% seen once. The sample consisted of whole blood, taken at baseline. The receptors originated from an adult who was a healthcare worker with PCR-confirmed SARS-CoV-2 infection or an uninfected control (not recorded which).

This chain connects TRBV12-3 or TRBV12-4 to TRBJ2-2; 7 bases are shared with TRBD1. CDR3 size: 16 residues. The V and J ends lost 3 bases and 4 bases, in that order; junction bases with no gene match: 8. CDR3 sequence (DNA): TGTGCCAGCAGTTTTTTGCCAGGGGGACCCACCGGGGAGCTGTTTTTT. This codes for CASSFLPGGPTGELFF.

This clonotype was observed a few times. J is TRBJ1-5 and V is TRBV7-3; D is perhaps TRBD1 (5 bases). This CDR3 is 15 amino acids long. In germline, CDR1 is SGHTA, CDR2 FQGTGA. The germline V and J ends were trimmed by 1 base and 4 bases, with 11 bases remaining between them. Written as DNA, the CDR3 is TGTGCCAGCAGCTTAATTCGGGACGGAAATCAGCCCCAGCATTTT. Translating gives CASSLIRDGNQPQHF.

The chain carries TRBV10-3 and TRBJ2-2; 8 bases map to TRBD1. The V gene end was trimmed by 7 bases and the J gene end by 5 bases; junction bases not matched to a gene: 6. CDR3 length: 14 amino acids. The germline CDR1 and CDR2 sequences are ENHRY and SYGVKD. The CDR3 here is CAIKAGGMTGELFF. In nucleotides, the CDR3 is TGTGCCATCAAGGCAGGGGGCATGACCGGGGAGCTGTTTTTT.

This clonotype was detected many times. The chain couples TRBV10-2 to TRBJ2-7, with 10 bases aligning to TRBD1. The CDR3 covers 15 residues. Germline trimming cut 0 bases from V and 3 bases from J; bases unmatched to any gene: 2. Germline lookup yields CDR1 WSHSY and CDR2 SAAADI. The CDR3 is CASSESWDRGYEQYF. CDR3 in DNA: TGCGCCAGCAGTGAGTCTTGGGACAGGGGCTACGAGCAGTACTTC.

J is TRBJ2-1 and V is TRBV20-1; no reliable D call. Germline values: CDR1 DFQATT, CDR2 SNEGSKA (reference sequence). The CDR3 is 11 residues long. The V and J ends lost 4 bases and 8 bases respectively, with 9 bases between them. Here the CDR3 reads CSATSGHEQFF. In nucleotides, the CDR3 is TGCAGTGCTACGTCAGGCCATGAGCAGTTCTTC.

This clonotype has a count of ten or more. The J gene is TRBJ2-5, the V gene TRBV20-1, with 8 bases aligning to TRBD2. Germline lookup yields CDR1 DFQATT and CDR2 SNEGSKA (reference sequence). Trimming removed 5 bases from V and 5 bases from J; junction bases left unmatched: 13. The CDR3 runs 15 residues. Here the CDR3 DNA reads TGCAGTGCTCTACTCCCGGGGGGGGGCCGGGAGACCCAGTACTTC. Amino acid sequence: CSALLPGGGRETQYF.

A few counts support this clonotype. The rearrangement links TRBV6-5 to TRBJ2-5; weak D call: TRBD2 (6 bases). V shed 5 bases and J shed 2 bases, with 9 bases lying between them. CDR1 is MNHEY and CDR2 is SVGAGI in the germline V gene. This CDR3 is built from 13 residues. The CDR3 DNA follows: TGTGCCAGCAGTCCGGGGGAACAAGAGACCCAGTACTTC. It is translated as CASSPGEQETQYF.

This rearrangement joins TRBV20-1 to TRBJ2-3; TRBD2 might be the D (5 bases). CDR1 and CDR2 from the germline V gene are DFQATT and SNEGSKA (reference sequence). V was trimmed by 3 bases and J by 2 bases, leaving 9 bases between them. The CDR3 contains 13 residues. The DNA of the CDR3 is TGCAGTGCTAGGGACTCCCACACAGATACGCAGTATTTT. It specifies CSARDSHTDTQYF.